This TCR beta chain is from a study of shared clonotypes between healthy human individuals. Across the study: The plates for each donor numbered three CD4 naive, three CD4 memory, two CD8 naive and one CD8 memory. Study outcomes and limitations: Shared across several donors were 4% to 6% of the naive CD4 clonotypes. Read depth was anticipated to influence clonotype sharing among donors.

The CDR3 has 16 amino acids. V lost 4 bases, J lost 8 bases, and 21 bases lay in between. The V gene's germline CDR1 is LNHDA and CDR2 SQIVND (reference sequence). Each sorted subset replicate got 200 ng genomic DNA, tens of thousands of genomes. Method: immunoSEQ multiplex PCR; TCRdb's copy keeps in-frame clones and lacks some. The sample has around 2.5 million clones; roughly 93% are singletons. A word on this clone: The antigen is undetermined.

Sequenced material: naive CD4+ T cells from PBMCs. Regarding subset: CD45RA+ positively selected. The genes are TRBV19 and TRBJ2-1; tentative D call: TRBD1 (6 bases). This sequence was found in a young man in good health. Some clones in this sample may be carry-over from other donors' samples. CDR3 region: CASSTKKLQGRDEQFF. Here the CDR3 DNA reads TGTGCCAGTAGTACGAAGAAACTACAGGGTCGGGATGAGCAGTTCTTC.